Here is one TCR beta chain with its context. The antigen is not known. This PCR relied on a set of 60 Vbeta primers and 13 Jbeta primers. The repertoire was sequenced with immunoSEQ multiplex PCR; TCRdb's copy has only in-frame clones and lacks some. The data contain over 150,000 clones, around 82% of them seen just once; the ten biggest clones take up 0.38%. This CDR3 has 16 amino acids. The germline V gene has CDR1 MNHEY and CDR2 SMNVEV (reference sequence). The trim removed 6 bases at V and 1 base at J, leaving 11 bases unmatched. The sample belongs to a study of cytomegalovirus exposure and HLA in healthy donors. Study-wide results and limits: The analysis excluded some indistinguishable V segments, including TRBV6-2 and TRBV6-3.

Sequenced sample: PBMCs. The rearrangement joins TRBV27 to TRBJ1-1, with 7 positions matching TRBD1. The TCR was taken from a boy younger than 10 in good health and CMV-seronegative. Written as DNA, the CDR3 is TGTGCCAGCAGAACGAGACAGGGTCGGAGGAACACTGAAGCTTTCTTT. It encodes CASRTRQGRRNTEAFF.